This TCR beta chain stems from a study of shared clonotypes between healthy human individuals. TCRdb keeps only in-frame clones here, not all; method: immunoSEQ multiplex PCR. Of approximately 1,000,000 clones listed, 70% to 80% are singletons. Details on this clone: The sample holds other DNA sequences that translate to the same CDR3.

Trimming pared 0 bases from V and 1 base from J, leaving 5 bases between. The CDR3 is 15 residues long. CDR1 and CDR2 from the germline V gene are SGHNT and YYREEE (reference sequence). This receptor was identified in a man between 18 and 29 years old in good health. Some clones in this sample may be carry-over from other donors' samples. This chain joins TRBV5-4 and TRBJ2-6; D remains unclear. Sequencing was performed on memory CD4+ T cells from PBMCs. Subset: CD45RA-negative fraction. CDR3 DNA: TGTGCCAGCAGCTTGGAGTCTTCTGGGGCCAACGTCCTGACTTTC. This encodes CASSLESSGANVLTF.